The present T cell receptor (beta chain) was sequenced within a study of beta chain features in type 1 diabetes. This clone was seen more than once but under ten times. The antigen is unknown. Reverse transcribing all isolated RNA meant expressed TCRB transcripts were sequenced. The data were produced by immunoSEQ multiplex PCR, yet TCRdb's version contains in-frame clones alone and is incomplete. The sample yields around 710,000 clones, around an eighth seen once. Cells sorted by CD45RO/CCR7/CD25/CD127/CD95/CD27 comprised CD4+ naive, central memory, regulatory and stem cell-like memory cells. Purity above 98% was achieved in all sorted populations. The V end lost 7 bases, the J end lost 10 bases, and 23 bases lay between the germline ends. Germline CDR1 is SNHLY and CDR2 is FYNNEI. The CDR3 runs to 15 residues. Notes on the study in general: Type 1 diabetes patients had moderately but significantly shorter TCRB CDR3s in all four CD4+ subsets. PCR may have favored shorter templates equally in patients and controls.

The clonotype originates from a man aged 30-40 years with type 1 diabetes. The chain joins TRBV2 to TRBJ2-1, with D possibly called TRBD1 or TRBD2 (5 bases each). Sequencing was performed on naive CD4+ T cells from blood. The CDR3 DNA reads TGTGCCAGCACCCCTCCCTCGGGACGTCGGACGGAGCAGTTCTTC. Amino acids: CASTPPSGRRTEQFF. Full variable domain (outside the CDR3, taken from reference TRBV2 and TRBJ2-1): EPEVTQTPSHQVTQMGQEVILRCVPISNHLYFYWYRQILGQKVEFLVSFYNNEISEKSEIFDDQFSVERPDGSNFTLKIRSTKLEDSAMYFCASTPPSGRRTEQFFGPGTRLTVL.